Below, one TCR beta chain is given with its context. What it recognizes is unknown. Repertoires were generated with immunoSEQ multiplex PCR, while TCRdb's copy carries only in-frame clones and drops some. Among about 79,000 clones listed, over 75% were seen once. J was trimmed by 4 bases and V by 5 bases; bases with no gene match: 14. Germline V gene sequence: CDR1 SGHRS, CDR2 YFSETQ. There are 17 residues in the CDR3. Blood sampling took place at baseline, cycle 4 day 1, and cycle 7 day 1. This entry is derived from a study of OX40 agonist ivuxolimab in advanced cancers. For the study at large: Participants could have had prior anti-PD-1, anti-PD-L1 or anti-CTLA-4 therapy, and around 43% had some. Findings and caveats of the study: At 0.1 to 3.0 mg/kg, CD4+ and CD8+ blood T cells expanded clonally by week 6. In CD8+ T cells, expanded clones were on average more numerous than in CD4+.

The TCR comes from an adult with an advanced solid tumor such as melanoma, head and neck, liver or kidney cancer. V and J are TRBV5-1 and TRBJ1-2, with TRBD1 matching 10 bases. The sequencing here drew on CD4+ or CD8+ T cells sorted from blood, taken in a trial of the OX40 agonist ivuxolimab. CDR3 bases: TGCGCCAGCAGTCTAACCCCATGGACAGGGGGAAGCTATGGCTACACCTTC. Protein sequence: CASSLTPWTGGSYGYTF.